The TCR beta chain described here comes from a study of blood T cell repertoires in COVID-19. Study background: Sites across the United States, Italy and Spain contributed samples from acute and convalescent COVID-19. PBMCs, B-cell-depleted T cells, or T cells provided the cDNA or gDNA that made up the material.

Original processing notes: Amplification from reference gene primers served as the basis for estimated nucleated cell counts. Sequencing was performed with immunoSEQ multiplex PCR; in TCRdb, only in-frame clones are kept and a portion is missing. Clone size and the V and J calls come from that table; the DNA yielded D and trimming. The data show 150,000 to 180,000 clones, with roughly 82% seen just once and more than 7.5% held by the top ten. The CDR3 runs 13 residues. Germline loops: CDR1 SGHNT, CDR2 YYREEE (reference sequence). Trimming removed 5 bases from V and 5 bases from J, with 11 bases in between.

The source is a woman between 45 and 60 years old with acute or convalescent COVID-19. Sequencing was carried out using peripheral blood. This chain links TRBV5-4 with TRBJ2-1; D call uncertain. The CDR3 protein is CASRSNLNNEQFF. For the CDR3, the DNA is TGTGCCAGCAGATCTAATCTGAACAATGAGCAGTTCTTC.